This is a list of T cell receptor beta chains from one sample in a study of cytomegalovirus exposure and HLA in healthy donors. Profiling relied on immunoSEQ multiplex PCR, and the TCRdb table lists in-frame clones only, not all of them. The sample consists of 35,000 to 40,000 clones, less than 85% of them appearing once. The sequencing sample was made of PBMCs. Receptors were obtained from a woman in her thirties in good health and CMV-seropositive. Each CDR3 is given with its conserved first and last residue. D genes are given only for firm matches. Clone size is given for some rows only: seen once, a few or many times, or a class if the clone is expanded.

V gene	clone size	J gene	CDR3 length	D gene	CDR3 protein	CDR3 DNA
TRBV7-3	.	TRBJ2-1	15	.	CASSLTRGTYNEQFF	TGTGCCAGCAGCTTAACGCGGGGAACCTACAATGAGCAGTTCTTC
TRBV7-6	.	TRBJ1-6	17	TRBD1	CASSLRPPGQTNSPLHF	TGTGCCAGCAGCTTAAGGCCGCCGGGACAGACGAATTCACCCCTCCACTTT
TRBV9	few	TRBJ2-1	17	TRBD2	CASSVSSGGAAYNEQFF	TGTGCCAGCAGCGTATCTAGCGGGGGGGCCGCCTACAATGAGCAGTTCTTC
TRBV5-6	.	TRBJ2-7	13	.	CASSLRGSREQYF	TGTGCCAGCAGCTTGAGGGGGTCTCGCGAGCAGTACTTC
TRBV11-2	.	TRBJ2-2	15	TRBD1	CASSLRGTEPGELFF	TGTGCCAGCAGCTTAAGAGGGACAGAACCCGGGGAGCTGTTTTTT
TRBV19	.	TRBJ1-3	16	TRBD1	CASSTLGQGSGNTIYF	TGTGCCAGTAGTACCCTCGGACAGGGCTCTGGAAACACCATATATTTT
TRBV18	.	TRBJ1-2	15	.	CASSPRGNPNYGYTF	TGTGCCAGCTCACCCCGGGGGAACCCTAACTATGGCTACACCTTC
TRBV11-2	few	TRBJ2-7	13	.	CASSFAVNYEQYF	TGTGCCAGCAGCTTCGCGGTTAACTACGAGCAGTACTTC
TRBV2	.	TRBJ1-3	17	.	CASSESPGATSGNTIYF	TGTGCCAGCAGTGAATCTCCAGGGGCCACCTCTGGAAACACCATATATTTT
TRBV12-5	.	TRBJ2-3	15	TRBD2	CASGFGGGSTDTQYF	TGTGCTAGTGGTTTCGGCGGGGGAAGCACAGATACGCAGTATTTT
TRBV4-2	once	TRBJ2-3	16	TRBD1	CASSQEGQGAIDTQYF	TGTGCCAGCAGCCAAGAAGGACAGGGGGCAATAGATACGCAGTATTTT
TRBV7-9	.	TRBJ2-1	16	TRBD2	CASSFVAGGPYNEQFF	TGTGCCAGCAGCTTTGTAGCGGGAGGGCCCTACAATGAGCAGTTCTTC
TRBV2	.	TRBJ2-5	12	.	CASRTRGGTQYF	TGTGCCAGCAGAACCAGGGGCGGGACCCAGTACTTC
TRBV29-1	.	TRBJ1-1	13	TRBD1	CSVVRTGVGEAFF	TGCAGCGTTGTTCGCACAGGGGTGGGTGAAGCTTTCTTT
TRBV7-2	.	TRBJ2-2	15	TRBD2	CASAVRGLAAGELFF	TGTGCCAGCGCCGTTAGGGGACTAGCTGCCGGGGAGCTGTTTTTT
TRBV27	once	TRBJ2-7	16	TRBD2	CASSSLAGGVLYEQYF	TGTGCCAGCAGTTCCTTAGCGGGAGGGGTCTTATACGAGCAGTACTTC
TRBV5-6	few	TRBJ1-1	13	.	CASKTEENTEAFF	TGTGCCAGCAAGACCGAGGAAAACACTGAAGCTTTCTTT
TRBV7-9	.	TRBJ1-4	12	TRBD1	CSSSSLGQAFYF	TGTTCCAGCAGCTCCCTGGGACAGGCCTTCTATTTT
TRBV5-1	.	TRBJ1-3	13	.	CASSSQDGNTIYF	TGCGCCAGCAGCTCACAGGATGGAAACACCATATATTTT
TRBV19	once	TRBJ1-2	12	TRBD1	CASSTGGDGYTF	TGTGCCAGTAGTACAGGGGGCGATGGCTACACCTTC
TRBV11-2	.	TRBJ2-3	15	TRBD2	CASSLRLAGTNAQYF	TGTGCCAGCAGCTTACGACTAGCGGGGACGAACGCGCAGTATTTT
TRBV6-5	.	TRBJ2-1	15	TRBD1	CASKNAGQGRNEQFF	TGTGCCAGCAAGAACGCGGGACAGGGCCGGAATGAGCAGTTCTTC
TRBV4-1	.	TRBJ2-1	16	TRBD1	CASSHLQGISYNEQFF	TGCGCCAGCAGCCACTTACAGGGGATCTCCTACAATGAGCAGTTCTTC
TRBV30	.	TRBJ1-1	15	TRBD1	CAWRTGTGRHTEAFF	TGTGCCTGGCGTACGGGGACAGGGAGGCACACTGAAGCTTTCTTT
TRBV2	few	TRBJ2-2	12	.	CASRQNTGELFF	TGTGCCAGCAGACAGAACACCGGGGAGCTGTTTTTT
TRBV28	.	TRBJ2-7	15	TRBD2	CASSPLGGDGYEQYF	TGTGCCAGCAGTCCTCTGGGGGGGGACGGATACGAGCAGTACTTC
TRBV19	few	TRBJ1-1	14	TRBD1	CASSIDRGLSEAFF	TGTGCCAGTAGTATCGACAGGGGGCTTTCTGAAGCTTTCTTT
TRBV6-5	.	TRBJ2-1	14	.	CASSRQATGGEQFF	TGTGCCAGCAGTCGGCAGGCCACAGGCGGTGAGCAGTTCTTC
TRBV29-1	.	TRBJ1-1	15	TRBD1	CSVAPRGKGNTEAFF	TGCAGCGTTGCACCCAGGGGGAAGGGGAACACTGAAGCTTTCTTT
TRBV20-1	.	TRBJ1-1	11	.	CSASSPPEAFF	TGCAGTGCTAGTAGTCCGCCTGAAGCTTTCTTT
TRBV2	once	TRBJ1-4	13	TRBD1	CATSTGGSCQVFF	TGTGCCACGTCGACAGGGGGTAGCTGTCAGGTGTTTTTT
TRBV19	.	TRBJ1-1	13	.	CASSRGLNTEAFF	TGTGCCAGTAGTAGGGGCCTGAACACTGAAGCTTTCTTT
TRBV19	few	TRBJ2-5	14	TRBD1	CARIGQVPQETQYF	TGTGCCAGAATTGGACAGGTCCCCCAAGAGACCCAGTACTTC
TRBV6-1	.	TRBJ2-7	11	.	CASSDRGEQYF	TGTGCCAGCAGTGATAGAGGCGAGCAGTACTTC
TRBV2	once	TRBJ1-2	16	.	CASSTGHNRMLDGYTF	TGTGCCAGCAGCACAGGACACAATCGAATGCTTGATGGCTACACCTTC
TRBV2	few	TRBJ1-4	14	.	CASRGLATNEKLFF	TGTGCCAGCAGGGGACTTGCAACTAATGAAAAACTGTTTTTT
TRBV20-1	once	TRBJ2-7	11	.	CSAQGPVEQYF	TGCAGTGCCCAGGGCCCCGTCGAGCAGTACTTC
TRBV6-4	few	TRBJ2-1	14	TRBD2	CASRLGTSGSQPFF	TGTGCCAGCAGACTCGGGACTAGCGGGAGCCAACCGTTCTTC
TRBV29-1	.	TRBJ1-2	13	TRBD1	CSVRQGANYGYTF	TGCAGCGTTCGGCAGGGGGCCAACTATGGCTACACCTTC
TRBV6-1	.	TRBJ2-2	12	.	CASSETAGELFF	TGTGCCAGCAGTGAAACTGCCGGGGAGCTGTTTTTT
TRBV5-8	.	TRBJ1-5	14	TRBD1	CASSFDRGGQPQHF	TGTGCCAGCAGCTTCGACAGGGGCGGTCAGCCCCAGCATTTT
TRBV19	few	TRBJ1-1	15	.	CASSTPQGIGTEAFF	TGTGCCAGTAGTACCCCACAGGGTATTGGCACTGAAGCTTTCTTT
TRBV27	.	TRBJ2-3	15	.	CASSFWSSSTDTQYF	TGTGCCAGCAGTTTTTGGAGCAGTAGCACAGATACGCAGTATTTT
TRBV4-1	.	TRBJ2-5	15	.	CASSQTPTGQETQYF	TGCGCCAGCAGCCAAACCCCGACAGGTCAAGAGACCCAGTACTTC
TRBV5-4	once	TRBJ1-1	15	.	CASSLRRGFDTEAFF	TGTGCCAGCAGCTTGCGAAGGGGCTTCGACACTGAAGCTTTCTTT
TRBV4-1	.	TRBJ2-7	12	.	CASSHRPGEQYF	TGCGCCAGCAGCCATAGGCCGGGCGAGCAGTACTTC
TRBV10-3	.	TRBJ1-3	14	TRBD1	CAISTGAAGNTIYF	TGTGCCATCAGCACAGGGGCGGCGGGAAACACCATATATTTT
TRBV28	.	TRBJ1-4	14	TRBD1	CASSMTGGREKLFF	TGTGCCAGCAGCATGACAGGGGGAAGAGAAAAACTGTTTTTT
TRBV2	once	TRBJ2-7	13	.	CASSEWQGNEQYF	TGTGCCAGCAGTGAATGGCAGGGAAACGAGCAGTACTTC
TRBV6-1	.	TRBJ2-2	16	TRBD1	CASSGRDRDYTGELFF	TGTGCCAGCAGTGGCCGGGACAGGGATTACACCGGGGAGCTGTTTTTT
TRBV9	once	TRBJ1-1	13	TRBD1	CASSPGTGDEAFF	TGTGCCAGCAGCCCCGGGACAGGGGATGAAGCTTTCTTT
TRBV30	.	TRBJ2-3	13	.	CAWRAGSTDTQYF	TGTGCCTGGAGGGCAGGCAGCACAGATACGCAGTATTTT
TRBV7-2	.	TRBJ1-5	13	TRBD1	CASSDRGFQPQHF	TGTGCCAGCAGCGACAGGGGTTTTCAGCCCCAGCATTTT
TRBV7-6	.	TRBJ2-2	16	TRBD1	CASSFRGLEGPGELFF	TGTGCCAGCAGTTTTAGGGGGCTAGAGGGACCCGGGGAGCTGTTTTTT
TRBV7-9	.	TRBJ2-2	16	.	CASSSQQGTDTGELFF	TGTGCCAGCAGCTCTCAGCAGGGTACGGACACCGGGGAGCTGTTTTTT
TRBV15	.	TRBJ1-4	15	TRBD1	CATSRDRSGGEKLFF	TGTGCCACCAGCAGAGATAGGTCAGGGGGTGAAAAACTGTTTTTT